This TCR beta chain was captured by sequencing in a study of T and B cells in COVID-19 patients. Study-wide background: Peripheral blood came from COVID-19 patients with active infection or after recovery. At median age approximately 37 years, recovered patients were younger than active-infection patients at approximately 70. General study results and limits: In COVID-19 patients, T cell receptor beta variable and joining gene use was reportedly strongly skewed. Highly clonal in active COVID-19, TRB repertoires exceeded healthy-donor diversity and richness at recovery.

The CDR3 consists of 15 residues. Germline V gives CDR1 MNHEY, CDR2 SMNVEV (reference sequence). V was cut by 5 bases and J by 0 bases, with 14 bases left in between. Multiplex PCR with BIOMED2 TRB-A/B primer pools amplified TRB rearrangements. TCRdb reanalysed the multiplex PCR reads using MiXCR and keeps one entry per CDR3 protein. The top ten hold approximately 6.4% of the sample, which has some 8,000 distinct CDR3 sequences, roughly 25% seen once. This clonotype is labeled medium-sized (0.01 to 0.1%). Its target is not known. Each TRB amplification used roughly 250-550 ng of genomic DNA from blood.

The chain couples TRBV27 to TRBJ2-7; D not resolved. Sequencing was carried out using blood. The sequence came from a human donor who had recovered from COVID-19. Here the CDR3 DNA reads TGTGCCAGCAGTCCCGGAGTCCCTCTCTCCTACGAGCAGTACTTC. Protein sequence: CASSPGVPLSYEQYF.